This TCR beta chain was recovered during a study of cytomegalovirus exposure and HLA in healthy donors. PCR amplification relied on 60 Vbeta primers (plus 13 Jbeta primers). TCRdb's copy holds only in-frame clones and misses some; the assay was immunoSEQ multiplex PCR. The table has about 140,000 clones, around four fifths seen once. General study results and limits: Later on, an analysis found that several of the most significant clusters appeared to be linked to common viral pathogens, which included parvovirus B19.

Details on this clone: Antigen unknown.

Trimming removed 3 bases from V and 2 bases from J, with 7 bases in between. The germline V gene encodes CDR1 LNHNV and CDR2 YYDKDF (reference sequence). This CDR3 comprises 13 residues. The sequence was collected from a female donor in good health and CMV-seronegative. The sample was PBMCs. The V call is TRBV15, the J call TRBJ1-1, with D maybe TRBD1 (5 bases). The CDR3 DNA reads as TGTGCCACCAGCAGGACAGAAAACACTGAAGCTTTCTTT. It codes for CATSRTENTEAFF.